This T cell receptor beta chain was sequenced during a study of OX40 agonist ivuxolimab in advanced cancers. Study context: The diagnoses of dose-escalation patients were hepatocellular carcinoma, melanoma, renal cell or head and neck cancer. Age averaged around 58 years (range about 23 to 80), and around 78% were male. Findings of the study overall: Expanded clones were, on average, more numerous in CD8+ T cells than in CD4+.

About this clone itself: The antigen is not known.

The CDR3 consists of 16 residues. Data came from immunoSEQ multiplex PCR; TCRdb stores just in-frame clones and leaves some out. The table records 55,000 to 60,000 clones, approximately 78% of them present only once. Sequenced material: CD4+ or CD8+ T cells sorted from blood, taken in a trial of the OX40 agonist ivuxolimab. The genes are TRBV21-1 and TRBJ2-7; TRBD2 is the table's D call and was not checked against the DNA. TRBV21-1 is shown as a pseudogene. This sequence originates from an adult with an advanced solid tumor such as melanoma, head and neck, liver or kidney cancer. The chain's CDR3 is CASSKVFGGDSGEQYF. The CDR3, as DNA: TGTGCCAGCAGCAAAGTATTTGGGGGGGATAGTGGCGAGCAGTACTTC.